The source of this T cell receptor beta chain is a study of cytomegalovirus exposure and HLA in healthy donors. The germline V gene encodes CDR1 MNHNY and CDR2 SVGAGI (reference sequence). V dropped 7 bases and J dropped 6; count of bases not matched to a gene: 9. There are 14 residues in the CDR3. Primers for the PCR totalled 60 Vbeta and 13 Jbeta. Data came from immunoSEQ multiplex PCR; TCRdb stores just in-frame clones and leaves some out. Of 100,000 to 150,000 clones in the sample, under 85% were seen once. This clonotype originated in a woman aged 50 to 60 in good health and CMV-seropositive. The chain uses TRBV6-6 and TRBJ2-3; 8 bases agree with TRBD2. The sample taken for sequencing was PBMCs. The DNA of the CDR3 is TGTGCCAGCAAACCGGGACTAGAGGCGGATACGCAGTATTTT. Translated: CASKPGLEADTQYF.